The 14 T cell receptor beta chains below all came from one sample that was sequenced in a study of Ad26.COV2.S vaccination and SARS-CoV-2 variants. Only in-frame clones appear in the TCRdb table, and some are missing; sequencing was by immunoSEQ multiplex PCR. This sample has about 400,000 clones, with around 89% found just once. Treatment meaning: approximately 18 received Ad26.COV2.S at low or high dose, single or two shots; roughly five received placebo; per-sample allocation not given. Specimen acquisition occurred on day 63 following the initial vaccine or placebo injection. Material: peripheral blood, obtained in a trial of Ad26.COV2.S vaccine versus placebo. All receptors derive from a person between 18 and 65 years old who received the Ad26.COV2.S COVID-19 vaccine or a placebo.

The chain is built from TRBV13 and TRBJ2-2; 10 nucleotides match TRBD2. V dropped 5 bases and J dropped 0; count of bases not matched to a gene: 6. The CDR3 spans 17 residues. Per the germline V gene, CDR1 is PRHDT and CDR2 is FYEKMQ (reference sequence). The CDR3 sequence: CASSPQGLASNTGELFF. Written as DNA, the CDR3 is TGTGCCAGCAGCCCCCAGGGACTAGCGTCGAACACCGGGGAGCTGTTTTTT.

The chain couples TRBV29-1 to TRBJ1-5; maybe TRBD1 (6 bases). Trimming shortened V by 4 bases and J by 3 bases, and 10 bases separated the two germline ends. The CDR3 loop spans 13 amino acids. Germline lookup yields CDR1 SQVTM and CDR2 ANQGSEA. DNA for the CDR3: TGCAGCGTTGCAGGGGATCCCAATCAGCCCCAGCATTTT. It yields the protein CSVAGDPNQPQHF.

This clone was seen a single time. The chain employs TRBV11-3 and TRBJ2-7; the D is unclear. The V end lost 4 bases, the J end lost 4 bases, and 14 bases lay between the germline ends. Germline CDR1 SGHNT, CDR2 YENEEA. The CDR3 covers 14 residues. CDR3 sequence: CASSSTLVFYEQYF. Here the CDR3 DNA reads TGTGCCAGCAGCTCAACCCTGGTTTTTTACGAGCAGTACTTC.

The CDR3, as DNA: TGTGCCAGCAGCTTGAGGGGGGGAGGGAACACTGAAGCTTTCTTT. Amino acids: CASSLRGGGNTEAFF. This rearrangement joins TRBV5-4 to TRBJ1-1; TRBD1 is a possible D gene (6 bases). The CDR3 extends over 15 amino acids. V gave up 1 base and J gave up 1 base, with 11 bases separating them. Germline assignment: CDR1 SGHNT and CDR2 YYREEE (reference sequence).

The rearrangement uses TRBV4-1 and TRBJ2-5; D unclear. CDR1 is MGHRA and CDR2 is YSYEKL in the germline V gene. The ends were cut back, 4 bases at V and 3 bases at J, with 15 bases in the middle. This CDR3 is built from 15 residues. The CDR3 spells CASSRAHGREETQYF. The DNA of the CDR3 is TGCGCCAGCAGCCGAGCCCATGGACGGGAAGAGACCCAGTACTTC.

The rearrangement links TRBV4-2 to TRBJ1-5; a possible D gene is TRBD1 (6 bases). The CDR3 loop spans 14 amino acids. Germline loops: CDR1 LGHNA, CDR2 YNFKEQ. Trimming removed 0 bases at V and 6 bases at J, with 9 bases between. The CDR3 reads CASSQEGATQPQHF. The CDR3 nucleotides read TGTGCCAGCAGCCAAGAGGGGGCAACTCAGCCCCAGCATTTT.

Concerning this clone: The same CDR3 also results from other DNA sequences found in this sample. CDR3 amino acids: CASRASSYEQYF. The CDR3 DNA sequence: TGTGCCAGCAGGGCTAGCTCCTACGAGCAGTACTTC. The rearrangement joins TRBV6-5 to TRBJ2-7; D remains unclear. There are 12 residues in the CDR3. Trimming removed 6 bases at V and 0 bases at J, with 6 bases between. The germline V gene encodes CDR1 MNHEY and CDR2 SVGAGI.

The rearrangement uses TRBV2 and TRBJ1-2; D is uncertain. The CDR3 sequence is 11 residues long. Between the trimmed V and J ends, which lost 8 bases and 13 bases, there was a span of 17 bases. Per the germline V gene, CDR1 is SNHLY and CDR2 is FYNNEI. The CDR3 protein is CASELRGYGTF. Here the CDR3 DNA reads TGTGCCAGCGAGCTAAGAGGGTACGGCACCTTC.

The chain couples TRBV19 to TRBJ1-2; D gene uncertain. CDR1 is LNHDA and CDR2 is SQIVND in the germline V gene (reference sequence). The CDR3 length is 12 residues. V dropped 5 bases and J dropped 8 bases, with 12 bases sitting between them. The CDR3 protein is CASSLDFRGYTF. DNA of the CDR3: TGTGCCAGTAGTCTTGACTTTAGGGGCTACACCTTC.

This chain joins TRBV18 and TRBJ2-4; TRBD2 agrees at 13 bases. The junction had 5 bases not matched to a gene; V was cut back by 3 bases and J by 3 bases. CDR3 length: 17 residues. Germline V gene lookup returns CDR1 KGHSH and CDR2 LQKENI. The CDR3 loop reads CASSPSRTSGSKNIQYF. In DNA form, the CDR3 reads TGTGCCAGCTCACCCAGCAGGACTAGCGGGAGCAAAAACATTCAGTACTTC.

The chain recombines TRBV6-1 with TRBJ2-7; TRBD2 might be the D (6 bases). Germline V gene lookup returns CDR1 MNHNS and CDR2 SASEGT. V was pared by 2 bases and J by 5 bases, with 16 bases between. This CDR3 has 15 amino acids. The CDR3 DNA sequence: TGTGCCAGCAGTGAACTGACGGGAGAAAACGACGAGCAGTACTTC. The encoded protein is CASSELTGENDEQYF.

This sequence joins TRBV4-1 and TRBJ2-7, with D possibly matching TRBD1 (6 bases). The length of the CDR3 is 15 residues. Germline lookup yields CDR1 MGHRA and CDR2 YSYEKL. With 1 base removed from V and 3 bases from J, the gap between germline ends came to 13 bases. CDR3 loop: CASSQVQGPFYEQYF. The DNA of the CDR3 is TGCGCCAGCAGCCAAGTTCAGGGGCCGTTCTACGAGCAGTACTTC.

The chain combines TRBV5-1 with TRBJ2-1; TRBD1 matches at 9 bases. The V segment lost 4 bases and the J segment 2 bases; nucleotides outside the gene matches: 7. The germline gives CDR1 SGHRS, CDR2 YFSETQ. The CDR3 has 16 amino acids. CDR3 sequence reads: CASSGTGGIAYNEQFF. CDR3 DNA: TGCGCCAGCAGCGGAACAGGGGGCATCGCCTACAATGAGCAGTTCTTC.

The chain combines TRBV3-1 (or the pseudogene TRBV3-2) with TRBJ2-7, with 16 bases lining up with TRBD2. Germline V lookup: CDR1 LGHDT, CDR2 YNNKEL (reference sequence). The CDR3 has 17 amino acids. The trim removed 4 bases at V and 7 bases at J, leaving 10 bases unmatched. CDR3 in amino acids: CASSPGTSGRALWEQYF. The DNA for the CDR3 is TGTGCCAGCAGCCCCGGGACTAGCGGGAGGGCCCTCTGGGAGCAGTACTTC.